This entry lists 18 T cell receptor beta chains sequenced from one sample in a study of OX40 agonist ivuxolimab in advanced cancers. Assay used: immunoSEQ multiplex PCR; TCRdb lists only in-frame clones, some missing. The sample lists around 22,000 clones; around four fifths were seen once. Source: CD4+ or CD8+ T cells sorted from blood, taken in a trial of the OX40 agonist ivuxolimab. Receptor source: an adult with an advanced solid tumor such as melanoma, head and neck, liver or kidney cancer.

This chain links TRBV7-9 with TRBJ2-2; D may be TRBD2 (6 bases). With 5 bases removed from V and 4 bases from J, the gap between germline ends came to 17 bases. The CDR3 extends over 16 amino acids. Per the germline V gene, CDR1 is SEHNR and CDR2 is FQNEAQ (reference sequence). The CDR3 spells CASSQLSGVITGELFF. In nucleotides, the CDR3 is TGTGCCAGCAGCCAGCTCTCGGGAGTGATCACCGGGGAGCTGTTTTTT.

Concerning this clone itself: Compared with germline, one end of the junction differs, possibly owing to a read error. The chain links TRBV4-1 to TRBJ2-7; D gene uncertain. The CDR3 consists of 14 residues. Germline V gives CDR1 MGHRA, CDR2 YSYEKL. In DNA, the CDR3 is TGCGCCAGCAGTCAAGTTGCGGCCTCCTACGAGCAGTACTTC. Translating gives CASSQVAASYEQYF.

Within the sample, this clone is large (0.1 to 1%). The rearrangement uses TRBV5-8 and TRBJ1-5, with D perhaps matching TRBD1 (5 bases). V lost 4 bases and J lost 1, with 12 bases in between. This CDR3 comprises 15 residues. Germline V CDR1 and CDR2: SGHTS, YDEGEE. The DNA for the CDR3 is TGTGCCAGCAGCATAGAGGGGATAAGCAATCAGCCCCAGCATTTT. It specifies CASSIEGISNQPQHF.

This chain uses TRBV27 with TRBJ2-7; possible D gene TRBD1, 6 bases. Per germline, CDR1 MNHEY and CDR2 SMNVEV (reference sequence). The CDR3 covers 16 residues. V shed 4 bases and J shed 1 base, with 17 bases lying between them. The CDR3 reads CASSSEPGEGSYEQYF. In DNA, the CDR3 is TGTGCCAGCAGTTCCGAACCAGGGGAAGGGTCCTACGAGCAGTACTTC.

The CDR3: CASSLTGNEQFF. The DNA of the CDR3 is TGTGCCAGCAGCTTGACAGGGAATGAGCAGTTCTTC. This rearrangement joins TRBV7-2 to TRBJ2-1, with TRBD1 matching over 7 bases. Unmatched junction bases numbered 0, after V lost 3 bases and J lost 7 bases. This CDR3 has 12 residues. Germline CDR1 is SGHTA and CDR2 is FQGNSA. The whole variable domain, remainder taken from reference TRBV7-2 and TRBJ2-1, is GAGVSQSPSNKVTEKGKDVELRCDPISGHTALYWYRQSLGQGLEFLIYFQGNSAPDKSGLPSDRFSAERTGGSVSTLTIQRTQQEDSAVYLCASSLTGNEQFFGPGTRLTVL.

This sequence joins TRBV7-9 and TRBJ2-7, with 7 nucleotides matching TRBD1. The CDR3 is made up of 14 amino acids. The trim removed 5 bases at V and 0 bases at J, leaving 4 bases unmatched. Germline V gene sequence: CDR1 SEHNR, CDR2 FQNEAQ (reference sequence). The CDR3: CASSLGTASYEQYF. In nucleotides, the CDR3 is TGTGCCAGCAGCCTAGGGACAGCCTCCTACGAGCAGTACTTC.

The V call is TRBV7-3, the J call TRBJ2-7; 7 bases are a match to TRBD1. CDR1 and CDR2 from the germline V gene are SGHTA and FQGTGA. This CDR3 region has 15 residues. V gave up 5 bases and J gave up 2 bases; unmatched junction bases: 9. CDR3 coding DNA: TGTGCCAGCAGCCCGGGGACAGTAGAAACCTACGAGCAGTACTTC. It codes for CASSPGTVETYEQYF. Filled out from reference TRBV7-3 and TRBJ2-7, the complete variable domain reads GAGVSQTPSNKVTEKGKYVELRCDPISGHTALYWYRQSLGQGPEFLIYFQGTGAADDSGLPNDRFFAVRPEGSVSTLKIQRTERGDSAVYLCASSPGTVETYEQYFGPGTRLTVT.

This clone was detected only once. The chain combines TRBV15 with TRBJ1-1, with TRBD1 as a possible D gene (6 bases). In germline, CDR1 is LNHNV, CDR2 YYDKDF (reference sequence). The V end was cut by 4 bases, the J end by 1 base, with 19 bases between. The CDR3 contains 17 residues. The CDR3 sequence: CATSILKDRFENTEAFF. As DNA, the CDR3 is TGTGCCACCAGCATATTAAAAGACAGGTTCGAGAACACTGAAGCTTTCTTT. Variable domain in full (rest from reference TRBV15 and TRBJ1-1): DAMVIQNPRYQVTQFGKPVTLSCSQTLNHNVMYWYQQKSSQAPKLLFHYYDKDFNNEADTPDNFQSRRPNTSFCFLDIRSPGLGDTAMYLCATSILKDRFENTEAFFGQGTRLTVV.

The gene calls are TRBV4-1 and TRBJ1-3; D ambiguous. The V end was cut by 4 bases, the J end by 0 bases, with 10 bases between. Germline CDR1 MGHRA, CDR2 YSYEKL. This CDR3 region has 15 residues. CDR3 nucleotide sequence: TGCGCCAGCAGCCCGCTAGCCATCTCTGGAAACACCATATATTTT. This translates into CASSPLAISGNTIYF.

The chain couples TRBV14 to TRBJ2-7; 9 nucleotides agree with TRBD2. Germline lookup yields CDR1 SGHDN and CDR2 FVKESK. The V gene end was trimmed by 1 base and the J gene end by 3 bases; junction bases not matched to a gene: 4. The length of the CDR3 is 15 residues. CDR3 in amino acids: CASSQGLAGFYEQYF. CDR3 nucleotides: TGTGCCAGCAGCCAAGGTCTAGCGGGATTCTACGAGCAGTACTTC.

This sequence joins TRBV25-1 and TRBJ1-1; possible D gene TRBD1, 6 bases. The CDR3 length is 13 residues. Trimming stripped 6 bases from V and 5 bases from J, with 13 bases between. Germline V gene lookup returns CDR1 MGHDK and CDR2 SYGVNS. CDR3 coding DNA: TGTGCCAGCAGGTGGGGGGCGGGGACTGAAGCTTTCTTT. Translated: CASRWGAGTEAFF.

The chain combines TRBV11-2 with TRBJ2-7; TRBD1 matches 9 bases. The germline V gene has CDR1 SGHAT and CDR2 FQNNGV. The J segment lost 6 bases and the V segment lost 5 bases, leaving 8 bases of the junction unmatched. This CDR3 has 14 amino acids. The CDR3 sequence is CASSLKTGGGEQYF. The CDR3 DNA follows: TGTGCCAGCAGCCTAAAAACAGGGGGCGGCGAGCAGTACTTC.

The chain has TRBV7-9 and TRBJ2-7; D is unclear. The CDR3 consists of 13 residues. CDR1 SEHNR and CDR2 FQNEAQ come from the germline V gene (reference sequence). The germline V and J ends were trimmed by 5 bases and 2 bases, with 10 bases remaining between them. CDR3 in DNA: TGTGCCAGCAGCAACCCCAACACCTACGAGCAGTACTTC. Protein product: CASSNPNTYEQYF.

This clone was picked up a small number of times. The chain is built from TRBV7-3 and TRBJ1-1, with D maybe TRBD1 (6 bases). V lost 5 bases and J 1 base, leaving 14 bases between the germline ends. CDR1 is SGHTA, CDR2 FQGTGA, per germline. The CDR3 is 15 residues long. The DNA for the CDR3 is TGTGCCAGCAGCCCCCGGGCAGGGGAGAACACTGAAGCTTTCTTT. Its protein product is CASSPRAGENTEAFF.

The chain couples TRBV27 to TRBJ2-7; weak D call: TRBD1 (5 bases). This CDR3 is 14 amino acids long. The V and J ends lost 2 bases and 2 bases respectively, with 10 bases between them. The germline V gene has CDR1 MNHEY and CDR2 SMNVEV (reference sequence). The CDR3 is CASSLTGTAYEQYF. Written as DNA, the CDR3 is TGTGCCAGCAGTTTAACAGGCACTGCCTACGAGCAGTACTTC.

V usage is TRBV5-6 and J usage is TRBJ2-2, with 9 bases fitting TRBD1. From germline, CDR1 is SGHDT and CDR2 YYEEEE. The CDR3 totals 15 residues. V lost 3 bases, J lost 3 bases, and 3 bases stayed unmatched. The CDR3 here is CASSSRDRDTGELFF. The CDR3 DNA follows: TGTGCCAGCAGCTCCCGGGACAGGGACACCGGGGAGCTGTTTTTT.

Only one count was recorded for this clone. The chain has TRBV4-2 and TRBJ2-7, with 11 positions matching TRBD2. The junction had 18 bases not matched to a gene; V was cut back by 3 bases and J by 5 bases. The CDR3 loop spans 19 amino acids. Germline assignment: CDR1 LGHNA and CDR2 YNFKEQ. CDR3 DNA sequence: TGTGCCAGCAGCCAGTTAATTCCGACTTTAGCGGGAGGGGACCACGAGCAGTACTTC. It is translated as CASSQLIPTLAGGDHEQYF.

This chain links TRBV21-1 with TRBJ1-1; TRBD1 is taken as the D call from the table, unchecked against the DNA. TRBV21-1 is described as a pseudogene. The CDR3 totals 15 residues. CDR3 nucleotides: TGTGCCAGCAGCAAAGAAACAGGCGGCCGAACTGAAGCTTTCTTT. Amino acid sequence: CASSKETGGRTEAFF.